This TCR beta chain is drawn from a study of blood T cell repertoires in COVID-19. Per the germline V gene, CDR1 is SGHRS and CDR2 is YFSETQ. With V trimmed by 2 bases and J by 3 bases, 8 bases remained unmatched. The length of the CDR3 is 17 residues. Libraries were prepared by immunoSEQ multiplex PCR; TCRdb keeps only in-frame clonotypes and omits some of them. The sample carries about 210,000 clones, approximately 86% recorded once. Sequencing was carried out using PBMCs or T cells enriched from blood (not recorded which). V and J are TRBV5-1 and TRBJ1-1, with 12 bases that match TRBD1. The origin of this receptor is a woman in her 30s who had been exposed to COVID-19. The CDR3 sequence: CASSLGTGGILDTEAFF. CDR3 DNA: TGCGCCAGCAGCTTAGGGACAGGGGGCATTCTCGACACTGAAGCTTTCTTT.